This T cell receptor (beta chain) was profiled in a study of patients and donors after allogeneic stem cell transplantation (dated by TCRdb to 2020 to 2022). CDR3 length: 14 amino acids, cysteine to phenylalanine. Only CDR3 DNA is held: 42 bases, read in frame from base 1. Sequences SQVTM (CDR1) and ANQGSEA (CDR2) are obtained from the germline V gene. V sheds 6 bases and J sheds 0 bases, leaving 13 bases between their ends. Library method: RT-PCR. The sequencer listed for this sample is NextSeq 550. The public sequencing data were trimmed at Q25 with fastp and processed into clonotypes with MiXCR by TCRdb, which kept only in-frame beta chains. Records with the same CDR3 protein are collapsed into one entry carrying the most frequent genes and DNA. The sample contains 98,000 or so distinct CDR3 sequences, around 36% of them found a single time. Together, the top ten hold 27% of the sample. About this clonotype: It has no known antigen specificity. Nothing much larger sits one base from this clone, and base qualities are not available.

The sequence joins TRBV29-1 to TRBJ2-3; the D gene is perhaps TRBD2, from 5 matching bases. Input material: blood, either unsorted or a sorted T cell fraction (not recorded which). The sequence was collected from a human donor who was either an allogeneic HSCT recipient or a stem cell or donor lymphocyte infusion donor (not recorded which). It is not recorded whose cells these are; they may come from a transplant donor. The CDR3 corresponds to CSVVAFTSTDTQYF. The nucleotides read TGCAGCGTAGTAGCGTTTACTAGCACAGATACGCAGTATTTT.